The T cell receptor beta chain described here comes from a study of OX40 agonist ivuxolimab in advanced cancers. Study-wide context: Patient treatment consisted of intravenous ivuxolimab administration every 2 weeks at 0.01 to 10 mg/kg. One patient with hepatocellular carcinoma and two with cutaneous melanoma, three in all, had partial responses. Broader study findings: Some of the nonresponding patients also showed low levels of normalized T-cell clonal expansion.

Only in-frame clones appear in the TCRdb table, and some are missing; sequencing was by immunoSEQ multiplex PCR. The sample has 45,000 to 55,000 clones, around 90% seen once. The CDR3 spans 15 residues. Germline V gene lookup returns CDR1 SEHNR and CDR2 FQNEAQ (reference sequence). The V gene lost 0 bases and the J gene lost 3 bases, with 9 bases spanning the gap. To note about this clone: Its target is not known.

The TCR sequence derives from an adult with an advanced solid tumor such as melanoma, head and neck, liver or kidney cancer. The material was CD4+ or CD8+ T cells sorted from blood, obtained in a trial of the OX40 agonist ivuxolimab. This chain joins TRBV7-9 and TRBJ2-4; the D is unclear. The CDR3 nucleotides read TGTGCCAGCAGCTTAGCGGGCTCGAGCAAAAACATTCAGTACTTC. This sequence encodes CASSLAGSSKNIQYF.